A selection of T cell receptor beta chains follows, all from one sample in a study of blood T cell repertoires in COVID-19. Method: immunoSEQ multiplex PCR; TCRdb's copy keeps in-frame clones and lacks some. The table records about 72,000 clones, about 80% of them present only once. The sequenced sample consisted of peripheral blood. Receptor source: a human donor in a cohort sampled during active COVID-19. The CDR3 runs from the conserved cysteine through the conserved F or W. The D gene is left open where the match is weak. A row's size may be missing; if present it is once, few, many or a size class.

v_gene	abundance	j_gene	d_gene	CDR3nt	CDR3aa
TRBV2	-	TRBJ1-4	-	TGTGCCAGCAGAGGGGTAGGCGAAAAACTGTTTTTT	CASRGVGEKLFF
TRBV12-3/TRBV12-4	-	TRBJ1-5	-	TGTGCCAGCACAAGCAGGGACAATCAGCCCCAGCATTTT	CASTSRDNQPQHF
TRBV19	-	TRBJ2-7	-	TGTGCCACCAAGGACAGATTCTACGAGCAGTACTTC	CATKDRFYEQYF
TRBV12-3/TRBV12-4	-	TRBJ1-1	TRBD1	TGTGCCAGCAGTTTAGCTGGGACAGGCGAAGCTTTCTTT	CASSLAGTGEAFF
TRBV5-5	-	TRBJ2-3	TRBD2	TGTGCCAGCAGCTTGAGGCCGGCTAGCGGGGGGGCTGGAGATACGCAGTATTTT	CASSLRPASGGAGDTQYF
TRBV10-3	few	TRBJ2-7	-	TGTGCCACACAGGGTGCCGTTTCCTACGAGCAGTACTTC	CATQGAVSYEQYF
TRBV5-1	-	TRBJ1-1	-	TGCGCCAGCAGCTCGACACCAGAGAACACTGAAGCTTTCTTT	CASSSTPENTEAFF
TRBV7-6	-	TRBJ1-3	-	TGTGCCAGCAGCTCCTTGGGGGCCGCTGGAAACACCATATATTTT	CASSSLGAAGNTIYF
TRBV7-5	-	TRBJ2-5	-	TGTGCCAGAAGCTGGGCTGGCCAAGAGACCCAGTACTTC	CARSWAGQETQYF
TRBV15	-	TRBJ1-5	-	TGTGCCACCAGCAGTTCATTTCAGGCACCCTATAGCAATCAGCCCCAGCATTTT	CATSSSFQAPYSNQPQHF
TRBV6-5	-	TRBJ1-6	-	TGTGCCAGCACCGCCGGAGGGGATTCACCCCTCCACTTT	CASTAGGDSPLHF
TRBV30	-	TRBJ1-2	-	TGTGCCTGGAGTAACGACAGATATAACTATGGCTACACCTTC	CAWSNDRYNYGYTF
TRBV5-1	-	TRBJ2-1	TRBD2	TGCGCCAGCAGCATACGACTAGCTGGTGAGCAGTTCTTC	CASSIRLAGEQFF
TRBV6-5	-	TRBJ2-7	-	TGTGCCAGCAGCCCCGGCGGGGTTTGGGGGTACGAGCAGTACTTC	CASSPGGVWGYEQYF
TRBV30	-	TRBJ2-7	-	TGTGCCTGGAGTCAGTCCCCCTACGAGCAGTACTTC	CAWSQSPYEQYF
TRBV3-1/TRBV3-2	-	TRBJ1-5	-	TGTGCCAGCAGCCAATATGGACAGCATCAGCCCCAGCATTTT	CASSQYGQHQPQHF
TRBV3-1/TRBV3-2	-	TRBJ2-7	-	TGTGCCAGCAGCCGAACATACTACGAGCAGTACTTC	CASSRTYYEQYF
TRBV4-3	-	TRBJ2-3	-	TGCGCCAGCAGCCCAGTACCGTGGGGCGGGGGCACAGATACGCAGTATTTT	CASSPVPWGGGTDTQYF
TRBV12-3/TRBV12-4	-	TRBJ2-7	-	TGTGCCAGCAGTTTCGGGTGGAATCGCGAGCAGTACTTC	CASSFGWNREQYF
TRBV6-5	-	TRBJ2-7	TRBD1	TGTGCCAGCAGGCGCGCCGGGACAGGGTCCTACGAGCAGTACTTC	CASRRAGTGSYEQYF
TRBV21-1	-	TRBJ2-5	-	TGTGCCAGCAAGACAGGGGCAGAGACCCAGTACTTC	CASKTGAETQYF
TRBV19	-	TRBJ1-5	-	TGTGCCAGTACCCGAGTGGCAGGGGTGGGCAATCAGCCCCAGCATTTT	CASTRVAGVGNQPQHF
TRBV30	once	TRBJ1-3	TRBD1	TGTGCCTGGAACTTGTACAGGGGGCCCTCTGGAAACACCATATATTTT	CAWNLYRGPSGNTIYF
TRBV29-1	-	TRBJ1-2	-	TGCAGCGTATTTGACAGCTATGGCTACACCTTC	CSVFDSYGYTF
TRBV29-1	-	TRBJ1-1	TRBD1	TGCAGCGTTGCAAAGGGGACAGGTTCCACTGAAGCTTTCTTT	CSVAKGTGSTEAFF
TRBV18	-	TRBJ2-6	TRBD1	TGTGCCAGCTCACTTGGGACAGTAAGTGCCAACGTCCTGACTTTC	CASSLGTVSANVLTF
TRBV28	-	TRBJ1-4	-	TGTGCCAGTCAGGGGCAGAATGAAAAACTGTTTTTT	CASQGQNEKLFF
TRBV19	-	TRBJ1-6	TRBD1	TGTGCCAGTAGTATGAACAGGGGCGCCGATAATTCACCCCTCCACTTT	CASSMNRGADNSPLHF
TRBV19	-	TRBJ2-6	-	TGTGCCAGTAATTTGCGGGCTGGGGCCAACGTCCTGACTTTC	CASNLRAGANVLTF
TRBV7-8	once	TRBJ1-5	-	TGTGCCAGCAGCTTAGGATATGCGGGGTTGGGCAATCAGCCCCAGCATTTT	CASSLGYAGLGNQPQHF
TRBV29-1	-	TRBJ1-4	TRBD1	TGCAGCGTTGAAGGATACGGGACAGGGGGTAATGAAAAACTGTTTTTT	CSVEGYGTGGNEKLFF
TRBV11-2	-	TRBJ1-1	-	TGTGCCAGCAGCTTAGATCCAAGGGGAACTGAAGCTTTCTTT	CASSLDPRGTEAFF
TRBV29-1	-	TRBJ2-7	TRBD2	TGCAGCGTTGTCGGGGGGGGTTACGAGCAGTACTTC	CSVVGGGYEQYF
TRBV19	once	TRBJ2-7	-	TGTGCCCGGGGTGGAGAGCAGTACTTC	CARGGEQYF
TRBV6-5	-	TRBJ1-5	-	TGTGCCAGCAGCCGGGACATTGGCCAGCCCCAGCATTTT	CASSRDIGQPQHF
TRBV11-2	-	TRBJ2-5	-	TGTGCCAGCAGCTTAGTCGTTTTGGAGACCCAGTACTTC	CASSLVVLETQYF
TRBV14	-	TRBJ1-2	TRBD1	TGTGCCAGCAGCCAGACAGGGTTTGGCTACACCTTC	CASSQTGFGYTF
TRBV15	-	TRBJ2-3	-	TGTGCCACCAGCAGAGAGGGGCCCACAGATACGCAGTATTTT	CATSREGPTDTQYF
TRBV29-1	few	TRBJ1-2	TRBD1	TGCAGCGTTTCCACAGGGGGCGACTATGGCTACACCTTC	CSVSTGGDYGYTF
TRBV18	few	TRBJ1-1	TRBD1	TGTGCCAGCTCAACGACAGGGATTGAAGCTTTCTTT	CASSTTGIEAFF
TRBV7-2	-	TRBJ1-1	-	TGTGCCAGCAGATTTGAGTCACAAATTTTCGCGGGTGTCGACACTGAAGCTTTCTTT	CASRFESQIFAGVDTEAFF
TRBV19	-	TRBJ1-2	TRBD1	TGTGCCAGTAGTTGGGGACAGGGAGATGGCTACACCTTC	CASSWGQGDGYTF
TRBV6-5	-	TRBJ2-3	TRBD2	TGTGCCAGCAGCCGGACTAGCGGGGGGGATACGCAGTATTTT	CASSRTSGGDTQYF
TRBV30	-	TRBJ2-7	-	TGTGCCTGGAGTCGGCAGGGGTCTGGCGAGCAGTACTTC	CAWSRQGSGEQYF
TRBV18	-	TRBJ2-7	-	TGTGCCAGCTCACGCGCCGGGACTCTCTACGAGCAGTACTTC	CASSRAGTLYEQYF
TRBV5-1	-	TRBJ2-1	-	TGCGCCAGCAGGGAACAGGGTCCTGGCAATGAGCAGTTCTTC	CASREQGPGNEQFF
TRBV30	-	TRBJ1-5	-	TGTGCCTGGAGTGGGACTACTAGCAATCAGCCCCAGCATTTT	CAWSGTTSNQPQHF
TRBV5-1	-	TRBJ1-1	TRBD1	TGCGCCAGCAGCTTGGGACAGGGGGTCTATTACACTGAAGCTTTCTTT	CASSLGQGVYYTEAFF
TRBV4-3	-	TRBJ1-4	-	TGCGCCAGCAGCCAACCGGACAGAGATAGAAAACTGTTTTTT	CASSQPDRDRKLFF
TRBV21-1	-	TRBJ2-7	-	TGTGCCAGCAGCAAAGACCTTCTGAGTATTAACGAGCAGTACTTC	CASSKDLLSINEQYF
TRBV6-5	-	TRBJ2-7	-	TGTGCCAGCAGTTCACGGGTAGGAAGCGACGAGCAGTACTTC	CASSSRVGSDEQYF
TRBV11-3	-	TRBJ2-1	-	TGTGCCAGCAGCTTAGGAGGCGTGAGCTCCTACAATGAGCAGTTCTTC	CASSLGGVSSYNEQFF
TRBV5-1	-	TRBJ1-4	-	TGCGCCAGCAGCTCGCCGCTGAGCGAAAAACTGTTTTTT	CASSSPLSEKLFF
TRBV5-5	-	TRBJ1-1	-	TGTGCCAGCAGCTTGGGGCCCTTTATGAACACTGAAGCTTTCTTT	CASSLGPFMNTEAFF
TRBV13	-	TRBJ2-6	-	TGTGCCAGCAGCTTAAACCGGGGGGCCAGGGCCAACGTCCTGACTTTC	CASSLNRGARANVLTF
TRBV5-5	once	TRBJ1-2	-	TGTGCCAGCAGCTTAACGGTCTCGGGGATCGATGGCTACACCTTC	CASSLTVSGIDGYTF
TRBV10-2	once	TRBJ1-2	TRBD1	TGCGCCAGCAGCAGTCCGGGACAGGGGCCCAACTATGGCTACACCTTC	CASSSPGQGPNYGYTF
TRBV7-2	-	TRBJ1-1	-	TGTGCCAGCAGCCCTTTGCGGGGGGGTTCGGCTGAAGCTTTCTTT	CASSPLRGGSAEAFF
TRBV5-1	-	TRBJ1-1	-	TGCGCCAGCAGCTCGGACGGGGGGCCTCACACTGAAGCTTTCTTT	CASSSDGGPHTEAFF
TRBV19	-	TRBJ2-7	TRBD1	TGTGCCAGTACCATCGGCAGGGGGAGTTACGAGCAGTACTTC	CASTIGRGSYEQYF